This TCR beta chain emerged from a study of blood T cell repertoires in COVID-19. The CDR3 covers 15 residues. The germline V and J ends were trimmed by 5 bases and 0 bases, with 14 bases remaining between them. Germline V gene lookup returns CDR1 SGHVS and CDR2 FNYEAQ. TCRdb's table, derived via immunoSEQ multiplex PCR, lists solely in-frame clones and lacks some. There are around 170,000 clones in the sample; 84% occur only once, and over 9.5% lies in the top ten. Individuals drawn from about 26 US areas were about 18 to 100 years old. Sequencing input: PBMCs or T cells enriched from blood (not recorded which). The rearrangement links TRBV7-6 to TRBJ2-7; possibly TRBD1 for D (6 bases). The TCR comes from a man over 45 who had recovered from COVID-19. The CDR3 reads CASSPLGRGSYEQYF. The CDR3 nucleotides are TGTGCCAGCAGCCCTCTGGGCAGGGGCTCCTACGAGCAGTACTTC.